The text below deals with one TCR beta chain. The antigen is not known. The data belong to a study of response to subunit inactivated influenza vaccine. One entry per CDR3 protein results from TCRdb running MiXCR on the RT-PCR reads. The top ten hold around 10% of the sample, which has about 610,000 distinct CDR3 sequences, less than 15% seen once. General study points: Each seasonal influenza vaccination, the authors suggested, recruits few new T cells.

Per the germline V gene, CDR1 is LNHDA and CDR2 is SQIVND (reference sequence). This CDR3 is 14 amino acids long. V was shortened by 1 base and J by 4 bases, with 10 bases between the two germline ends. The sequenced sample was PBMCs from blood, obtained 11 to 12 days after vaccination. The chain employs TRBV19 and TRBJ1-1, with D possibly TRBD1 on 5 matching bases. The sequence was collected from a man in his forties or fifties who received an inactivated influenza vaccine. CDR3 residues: CASSIVGRATEAFF. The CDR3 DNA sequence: TGTGCCAGTAGTATAGTTGGCAGGGCCACTGAAGCTTTCTTT. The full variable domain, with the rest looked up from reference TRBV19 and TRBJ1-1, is DGGITQSPKYLFRKEGQNVTLSCEQNLNHDAMYWYRQDPGQGLRLIYYSQIVNDFQKGDIAEGYSVSREKKESFPLTVTSAQKNPTAFYLCASSIVGRATEAFFGQGTRLTVV.